This T cell receptor beta chain comes out of a study of shared clonotypes between healthy human individuals. Per germline, CDR1 MDHEN and CDR2 SYDVKM. V was clipped by 7 bases and J by 2 bases; unmatched bases: 12. The CDR3 covers 17 residues. Generated by immunoSEQ multiplex PCR, the TCRdb table keeps only in-frame clones and is missing some. In the table there are approximately 2.1 million clones, 85% to 95% of which are singletons. This receptor was taken from a man aged 18 to 30 in good health. Some clones in this sample may be carry-over from other donors' samples. The chain recombines TRBV28 with TRBJ2-3, with 10 bases matching TRBD2. Source material: naive CD4+ T cells from PBMCs. Subset denoted: CD45RA+ positively selected. In DNA form, the CDR3 reads TGTGCCAGCACCCCTTACCAACTAGCGGGAAACACAGATACGCAGTATTTT. This gives the protein CASTPYQLAGNTDTQYF. The whole variable domain, remainder taken from reference TRBV28 and TRBJ2-3, is DVKVTQSSRYLVKRTGEKVFLECVQDMDHENMFWYRQDPGLGLRLIYFSYDVKMKEKGDIPEGYSVSREKKERFSLILESASTNQTSMYLCASTPYQLAGNTDTQYFGPGTRLTVL.